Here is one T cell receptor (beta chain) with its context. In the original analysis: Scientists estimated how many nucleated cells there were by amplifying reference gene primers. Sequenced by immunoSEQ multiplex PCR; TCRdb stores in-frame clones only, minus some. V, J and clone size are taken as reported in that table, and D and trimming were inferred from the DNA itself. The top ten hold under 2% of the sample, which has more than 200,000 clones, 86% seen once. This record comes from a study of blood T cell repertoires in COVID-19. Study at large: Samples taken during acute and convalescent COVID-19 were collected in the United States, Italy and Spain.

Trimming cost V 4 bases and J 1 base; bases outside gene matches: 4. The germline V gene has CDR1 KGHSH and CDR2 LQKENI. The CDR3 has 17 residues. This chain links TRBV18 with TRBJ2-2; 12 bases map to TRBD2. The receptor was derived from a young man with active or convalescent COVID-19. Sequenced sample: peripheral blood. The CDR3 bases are TGTGCCAGCTCACAGCCGGGACTAGCGGGGAACACCGGGGAGCTGTTTTTT. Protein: CASSQPGLAGNTGELFF.